The 22 T cell receptor beta chains presented below share a single source sample, sequenced in a study of post-analysis software for immune sequencing data. The TCR beta cDNA libraries carried unique molecular identifiers. TCRdb reprocessed the PCR reads with MiXCR, giving one entry per CDR3 protein. The table has about 160,000 distinct CDR3 sequences, about 34% seen once; the top ten hold about 26%. The sequenced sample was blood, obtained after autologous hematopoietic stem cell transplantation. The source of these receptors is a girl under 18 with multiple sclerosis.

This clonotype was recorded a few times. The chain joins TRBV27 to TRBJ2-3, with 12 bases aligning to TRBD2. The ends lost 4 bases at V and 3 bases at J; junction bases unmatched: 5. CDR1 and CDR2 from the germline V gene are MNHEY and SMNVEV (reference sequence). The CDR3 totals 16 residues. For the CDR3, the DNA is TGTGCCAGCAGTTATTGGACTAGCGGGAAGACAGATACGCAGTATTTT. It specifies CASSYWTSGKTDTQYF.

There are a few counts of this clonotype. This chain joins TRBV20-1 and TRBJ2-3; 9 bases map to TRBD2. The V gene's germline CDR1 is DFQATT and CDR2 SNEGSKA (reference sequence). The CDR3 spans 16 residues. J lost 5 bases, V lost 6 bases, and 15 bases had no gene match. The CDR3 sequence is CSALEVLAGRGDTQYF. The CDR3 region has the DNA TGCAGTGCACTAGAGGTCCTAGCGGGAAGGGGAGATACGCAGTATTTT.

This clonotype was observed at least ten times. The chain combines TRBV11-2 with TRBJ1-6; D not certain. V was trimmed by 3 bases and J by 7 bases, leaving 7 bases between them. The CDR3 is 13 residues long. Per germline, CDR1 SGHAT and CDR2 FQNNGV. The DNA of the CDR3 is TGTGCCAGCAGCTTGCAGGCAAATTCACCCCTCCACTTT. Translated, it gives CASSLQANSPLHF.

This sequence joins TRBV20-1 and TRBJ2-5; no definite D call. Germline CDR1 and CDR2: DFQATT and SNEGSKA (reference sequence). V was clipped by 4 bases and J by 3 bases, with 9 bases between them. The CDR3 consists of 12 residues. CDR3 DNA: TGCAGTGCTAATTATCAAGAAGAGACCCAGTACTTC. Amino acid sequence: CSANYQEETQYF.

This clonotype was detected only a few times. This chain uses TRBV10-3 with TRBJ2-2, with D perhaps TRBD2 (6 bases). Looked up from germline, CDR1 is ENHRY and CDR2 is SYGVKD. The CDR3 has 15 residues. Trimming stripped 2 bases from V and 1 base from J, with 8 bases between. The CDR3 reads CAISEAGLNTGELFF. In DNA, the CDR3 is TGTGCCATCAGTGAGGCGGGATTGAACACCGGGGAGCTGTTTTTT.

V and J are TRBV2 and TRBJ2-5, with 8 bases that match TRBD2. V was pared by 8 bases and J by 5 bases, with 7 bases of the junction left unmatched. The CDR3 totals 13 residues. Germline lookup yields CDR1 SNHLY and CDR2 FYNNEI. The CDR3 coding sequence is TGTGCCAGCGAGGCGGGAGGTCAGGAGACCCAGTACTTC. Residues: CASEAGGQETQYF.

V is TRBV24-1 and J is TRBJ2-1; TRBD2 matches 12 bases. CDR1 is KGHDR and CDR2 is SFDVKD in the germline V gene. The CDR3 has 17 residues. V dropped 4 bases and J dropped 8; count of bases not matched to a gene: 11. CDR3 loop: CATSDRPSGRADHEQFF. DNA for the CDR3: TGTGCCACCAGTGACCGTCCTAGCGGGAGGGCCGACCATGAGCAGTTCTTC.

The CDR3 is CASTRDRRNTEAFF. The CDR3 nucleotides are TGTGCCAGCACCCGGGACAGAAGGAACACTGAAGCTTTCTTT. V is TRBV27 and J is TRBJ1-1; 7 nucleotides agree with TRBD1. CDR1 and CDR2 from the germline V gene are MNHEY and SMNVEV (reference sequence). The CDR3 has 14 amino acids. The J segment lost 1 base and the V segment lost 7 bases, leaving 6 bases of the junction unmatched.

This chain links TRBV24-1 with TRBJ2-3; 9 bases fit TRBD2. The germline gives CDR1 KGHDR, CDR2 SFDVKD. V gave up 9 bases and J gave up 0 bases; unmatched junction bases: 6. The CDR3 contains 15 residues. Here the CDR3 DNA reads TGTGCCACCGAGGCTAGCGGGACTAGCACAGATACGCAGTATTTT. As protein: CATEASGTSTDTQYF.

This clonotype was seen repeatedly, ten times or more. The chain couples TRBV28 to TRBJ2-4, with 7 bases fitting TRBD2. Trimming took 3 bases from V and 0 from J; bases not matched to a gene: 20. The V gene's germline CDR1 is MDHEN and CDR2 SYDVKM. This CDR3 has 21 amino acids. For the CDR3, the DNA is TGTGCCAGCAGTTTTGTTTACGGCGGGGGAGTCAAGGCTCTAGCCAAAAACATTCAGTACTTC. This codes for CASSFVYGGGVKALAKNIQYF.

The chain is built from TRBV14 and TRBJ1-1, with TRBD1 matching over 8 bases. The length of the CDR3 is 14 residues. Per the germline V gene, CDR1 is SGHDN and CDR2 is FVKESK. The trim removed 6 bases at V and 5 bases at J, leaving 8 bases unmatched. The CDR3 DNA is TGTGCCAGCAGACGTCAGGGGGCCGGGACTGAAGCTTTCTTT. Protein sequence: CASRRQGAGTEAFF.

The sample holds a few counts of this clonotype. The chain recombines TRBV5-5 with TRBJ2-2; no clear D. Germline CDR1 is SGHKS and CDR2 is YYEKEE (reference sequence). V was pared by 0 bases and J by 4 bases, with 7 bases between. The CDR3 consists of 14 residues. As DNA, the CDR3 is TGTGCCAGCAGCTTGGAACGGATCACCGGGGAGCTGTTTTTT. It encodes CASSLERITGELFF.

This chain uses TRBV11-1 with TRBJ2-3; 12 positions match TRBD2. With V trimmed by 4 bases and J by 5 bases, 4 bases remained unmatched. The germline V gene encodes CDR1 SGHAT and CDR2 FQDESV (reference sequence). The CDR3 length is 15 residues. CDR3 coding DNA: TGTGCCAGCAGCTCTACTAGCGGGAGGATAGATACGCAGTATTTT. Translating gives CASSSTSGRIDTQYF.

The chain combines TRBV7-9 with TRBJ1-1; tentative D call: TRBD1 (6 bases). CDR1 is SEHNR and CDR2 is FQNEAQ in the germline V gene (reference sequence). The V and J ends lost 1 base and 3 bases respectively, with 12 bases between them. The CDR3 is made up of 15 amino acids. CDR3 DNA: TGTGCCAGCAGCTTAGGCGGGACACCTCACACTGAAGCTTTCTTT. Translating gives CASSLGGTPHTEAFF.

The chain joins TRBV3-1 to TRBJ2-3; 13 nucleotides agree with TRBD2. The CDR3 spans 16 residues. The V segment lost 2 bases and the J segment 4 bases; nucleotides outside the gene matches: 3. The V gene's germline CDR1 is LGHDT and CDR2 YNNKEL (reference sequence). The CDR3 here is CASSQQLAGGSDTQYF. The DNA for the CDR3 is TGTGCCAGCAGCCAACAACTAGCGGGGGGGTCAGATACGCAGTATTTT.

This clonotype turned up a few times. This sequence joins TRBV28 and TRBJ2-5, with a possible D match to TRBD2 (7 bases). Germline V lookup: CDR1 MDHEN, CDR2 SYDVKM. Trimming shortened V by 1 base and J by 5 bases, and 14 bases separated the two germline ends. This CDR3 comprises 15 residues. CDR3: CASSLSGGAKETQYF. In DNA form, the CDR3 reads TGTGCCAGCAGTTTATCGGGGGGCGCGAAGGAGACCCAGTACTTC.

This clonotype was seen a few times. The V gene is TRBV7-2, the J gene TRBJ2-3; 7 bases are a match to TRBD2. J gave up 2 bases and V 8 bases, and 10 bases lay outside the gene matches. CDR3 length: 15 residues. Looked up from germline, CDR1 is SGHTA and CDR2 is FQGNSA. The chain's CDR3 is CASGPLAVFTDTQYF. The CDR3 DNA reads TGTGCCAGCGGACCGCTAGCGGTTTTCACAGATACGCAGTATTTT.

This clonotype has only a few counts. The V and J genes are TRBV20-1 and TRBJ2-7; 11 bases fit TRBD1. The V gene's germline CDR1 is DFQATT and CDR2 SNEGSKA (reference sequence). This CDR3 region has 13 residues. V was clipped by 6 bases and J by 3 bases; unmatched bases: 4. CDR3 amino acids: CSAWDRGIYEQYF. The CDR3 bases are TGCAGTGCCTGGGACAGGGGGATCTACGAGCAGTACTTC.

The chain links TRBV12-3 or TRBV12-4 to TRBJ2-6; TRBD2 is a possible D gene (5 bases). V was cut by 5 bases and J by 1 base, with 9 bases left in between. The length of the CDR3 is 15 residues. The CDR3 region has the DNA TGTGCCAGCAGTCGCCGGGGATCTGGGGCCAACGTCCTGACTTTC. Amino acids: CASSRRGSGANVLTF.

This chain links TRBV7-2 with TRBJ2-7; 10 bases agree with TRBD2. CDR1 and CDR2 (germline): SGHTA, FQGNSA. The J segment lost 2 bases and the V segment lost 2 bases, leaving 6 bases of the junction unmatched. This CDR3 spans 16 amino acids. The CDR3 region is CASSLSLAGDPYEQYF. Here the CDR3 DNA reads TGTGCCAGCAGCTTAAGCCTAGCGGGAGACCCCTACGAGCAGTACTTC.

The chain links TRBV3-1 to TRBJ2-2, with 7 nucleotides matching TRBD2. Germline trimming cut 3 bases from V and 5 bases from J; bases unmatched to any gene: 3. Germline values: CDR1 LGHDT, CDR2 YNNKEL (reference sequence). CDR3 length equals 14 residues. CDR3 protein: CASSQRGFTGELFF. In nucleotides, the CDR3 is TGTGCCAGCAGCCAGCGGGGGTTTACCGGGGAGCTGTTTTTT.

The gene calls are TRBV6-5 and TRBJ1-2; possibly TRBD1 for D (5 bases). CDR3 length: 14 residues. V dropped 0 bases and J dropped 6 bases, with 11 bases sitting between them. CDR1 is MNHEY, CDR2 SVGAGI, per germline. The chain's CDR3 is CASSYSIGEDGYTF. In DNA, the CDR3 is TGTGCCAGCAGTTACTCAATAGGGGAGGATGGCTACACCTTC.